Presented here are 19 T cell receptor beta chains from one specimen sequenced in a study of vaccination effects on CD4 cells after COVID-19 (dated by TCRdb to between 2020 and 2023). Library prep was done by the immunoSEQ multiplex PCR assay. The table was pulled from immuneACCESS by TCRdb, which kept in-frame rearrangements only. Such tables lose some clones; where checked, under half of the loss comes from unresolved V genes, and the rest has no known cause. The sample contains some 40,000 clones, 73% of them found a single time. The ten largest account for about 33% of the sample. These receptors have no known antigen. To identify antigen-specific CD4+ T cell clonotypes by their expansion, the ViraFEST assay first stimulated PBMC with viral peptide pools and then applied TCR sequencing. After less than eleven days of culture, CD4+ T cells were isolated with the EasySep CD4+ T cell isolation kit. PCR-confirmed SARS-CoV-2 infection had occurred in convalescent patients between March and December 2020, before the Alpha, Beta and Delta variants emerged in the United States.

The source material was CD4+ T cells from PBMCs cultured with a peptide pool, sampled before COVID-19 vaccination. These receptors were obtained from a human donor who had a prior SARS-CoV-2 infection.

The gene calls are TRBV30 and TRBJ1-5; D perhaps matches TRBD1 (5 bases). Germline V gene data show CDR1 as GTSNPN and CDR2 as SVGIG (reference sequence). Trimming removed 1 base at V and 7 bases at J, with 11 bases between. The CDR3 covers 13 residues. The CDR3 nucleotides are TGTGCCTGGAGTGGTCTGAGGGGCCAGCCCCAGCATTTT. It specifies CAWSGLRGQPQHF.

The chain couples TRBV3-1 (or the pseudogene TRBV3-2) to TRBJ1-2; D might be TRBD1 (6 bases). CDR3 size: 15 residues. Germline V gene data show CDR1 as LGHDT and CDR2 as YNNKEL (reference sequence). The V end was cut by 4 bases, the J end by 7 bases, with 19 bases between. The CDR3 loop reads CASSPGWGGLGGYTF. As DNA, the CDR3 is TGTGCCAGCAGCCCCGGGTGGGGGGGGCTGGGTGGCTACACCTTC.

The chain uses TRBV7-2 and TRBJ2-5; D might be TRBD1 or TRBD2, each matching 5 bases. Germline V lookup: CDR1 SGHTA, CDR2 FQGNSA. The CDR3 has 13 amino acids. The V gene lost 5 bases and the J gene lost 14 bases, with 21 bases spanning the gap. CDR3 bases: TGTGCCAGCAGCGAAGGAGCCGGGACCACTACATACTTC. The encoded protein is CASSEGAGTTTYF.

The sample holds a few counts of this clone. The chain joins TRBV6-6 to TRBJ2-1, with D perhaps matching TRBD1 or TRBD2 (5 bases each). The germline V gene encodes CDR1 MNHNY and CDR2 SVGAGI (reference sequence). CDR3 length: 14 amino acids. V gave up 5 bases and J gave up 9 bases, with 17 bases separating them. CDR3 DNA: TGTGCCAGCAGTCAACGGGACGGCAGCTTTGAGCAGTTCTTC. Translation gives CASSQRDGSFEQFF.

In this sample, this clone turned up a few times. This sequence joins TRBV24-1 and TRBJ1-5; TRBD1 might be the D (5 bases). The CDR3 is made up of 15 amino acids. Germline-derived CDR1 and CDR2 are KGHDR and SFDVKD. V lost 9 bases and J lost 0, with 14 bases in between. DNA of the CDR3: TGTGCCACCGCTAAAGGGGAGGGTAGCAATCAGCCCCAGCATTTT. Amino acids: CATAKGEGSNQPQHF.

J is TRBJ2-5 and V is TRBV18; 11 nucleotides align to TRBD2. Germline lookup yields CDR1 KGHSH and CDR2 LQKENI. This CDR3 spans 15 amino acids. After removal of 1 base from V and 5 bases from J, the junction contained 3 bases not matched to a gene. The CDR3 DNA is TGTGCCAGCTCACCACGGCTAGCGGGGGGTGAGACCCAGTACTTC. Translated, it gives CASSPRLAGGETQYF.

V and J are TRBV5-5 and TRBJ1-1; 7 positions match TRBD1. The germline V gene has CDR1 SGHKS and CDR2 YYEKEE (reference sequence). This CDR3 is built from 12 residues. Trimming at V came to 4 bases and at J to 6 bases, leaving 3 bases not matched to a gene. The DNA for the CDR3 is TGTGCCAGCAGCAAGGACAGGTCTGAAGCTTTCTTT. This sequence encodes CASSKDRSEAFF.

The chain employs TRBV6-4 and TRBJ2-1; 15 bases map to TRBD2. Germline V gene lookup returns CDR1 MRHNA and CDR2 SNTAGT. The CDR3 is 19 amino acids. J lost 2 bases, V lost 2 bases, and 7 bases had no gene match. CDR3 nucleotides: TGTGCCAGCAGTGACGGGACTAGCGGGGGGACGCCCACCTACAATGAGCAGTTCTTC. Translation gives CASSDGTSGGTPTYNEQFF.

This chain uses TRBV12-3 or TRBV12-4 with TRBJ2-1; 9 positions agree with TRBD2. V gave up 1 base and J gave up 12 bases; unmatched junction bases: 4. CDR3 length: 13 residues. The CDR3 DNA is TGTGCCAGCAGTTTAGTAGGGACTAGCCCGCAGTTCTTC. It is translated as CASSLVGTSPQFF.

The rearrangement uses TRBV7-8 and TRBJ2-1; TRBD2 matches 10 bases. V lost 8 bases and J lost 7; bases outside the gene matches: 11. The CDR3 has 15 amino acids. Per the germline V gene, CDR1 is SGHVS and CDR2 is FQNEAQ. CDR3 protein: CASRQAGGGENEQFF. As DNA, the CDR3 is TGTGCCAGCCGTCAAGCGGGAGGGGGGGAGAATGAGCAGTTCTTC.

The CDR3 bases are TGTGCCAGTAGTACCGACGGGACAGGGTTCGTCTACGAGCAGTACTTC. Its translation: CASSTDGTGFVYEQYF. The gene calls are TRBV19 and TRBJ2-7; 9 positions agree with TRBD1. The CDR3 totals 16 residues. CDR1 is LNHDA and CDR2 is SQIVND in the germline V gene (reference sequence). V shed 4 bases and J 3 bases; nucleotides not matched to a gene: 10.

The chain joins TRBV5-4 to TRBJ2-7; 7 bases map to TRBD2. CDR1 and CDR2 from the germline V gene are SGHNT and YYREEE (reference sequence). This CDR3 is built from 14 residues. J lost 3 bases, V lost 4 bases, and 7 bases had no gene match. DNA for the CDR3: TGTGCCAGCAGCCCCGCCGGGACTAACTACGAGCAGTACTTC. Translating gives CASSPAGTNYEQYF.

This chain connects TRBV3-1 (or the pseudogene TRBV3-2) to TRBJ2-7; 9 bases align to TRBD1. CDR1 and CDR2 from the germline V gene are LGHDT and YNNKEL (reference sequence). With V trimmed by 4 bases and J by 3 bases, 10 bases remained unmatched. The CDR3 is 16 residues long. As DNA, the CDR3 is TGTGCCAGCAGCCCCGCCGGGACAGGGCTAAACTACGAGCAGTACTTC. Its translation is CASSPAGTGLNYEQYF.

This clone was seen only a few times. The gene calls are TRBV18 and TRBJ2-7; D gene unclear. V lost 3 bases and J lost 6, with 12 bases in between. Germline lookup yields CDR1 KGHSH and CDR2 LQKENI. This CDR3 is 13 amino acids long. The CDR3 sequence: CASSPRTVSEQYF. As DNA, the CDR3 is TGTGCCAGCTCACCCCGGACGGTTAGCGAGCAGTACTTC.

CDR3 protein: CASSLVGGASNEQFF. CDR3 DNA: TGTGCCAGCAGCTTAGTGGGGGGGGCGAGTAATGAGCAGTTCTTC. This chain links TRBV7-2 with TRBJ2-1; a possible D gene is TRBD2 (7 bases). Germline CDR1 is SGHTA and CDR2 is FQGNSA. V gave up 1 base and J gave up 7 bases, with 14 bases separating them. CDR3 size: 15 residues.

The chain employs TRBV11-2 and TRBJ2-1; tentatively, D is TRBD2 (6 bases). The ends were cut back, 5 bases at V and 12 bases at J, with 26 bases in the middle. The CDR3 spans 16 residues. CDR1 SGHAT and CDR2 FQNNGV come from the germline V gene. The CDR3 coding sequence is TGTGCCAGCAGCCCTACCGGTACGGGTCTTAGGGGAGGGCAGTTCTTC. Translated, it gives CASSPTGTGLRGGQFF.

The rearrangement links TRBV30 to TRBJ1-3; D not resolved. The CDR3 is 12 residues long. CDR1 and CDR2 (germline): GTSNPN, SVGIG (reference sequence). Trimming shortened V by 2 bases and J by 3 bases, and 5 bases separated the two germline ends. CDR3 coding DNA: TGTGCCTGGAGTAAAGGTGGAAACACCATATATTTT. Translating gives CAWSKGGNTIYF.

V is TRBV7-6 and J is TRBJ2-4; D possibly corresponds to TRBD2 (7 bases). The V gene lost 7 bases and the J gene lost 1 base, with 14 bases spanning the gap. CDR3 size: 15 residues. CDR1 and CDR2 from the germline V gene are SGHVS and FNYEAQ. The CDR3 is CASISGGAAKNIQYF. DNA of the CDR3: TGTGCCAGCATTTCGGGGGGCGCCGCCAAAAACATTCAGTACTTC.

This chain connects TRBV5-1 to TRBJ2-3; the D gene is possibly TRBD1 (6 bases). CDR1 is SGHRS and CDR2 is YFSETQ in the germline V gene. This CDR3 comprises 15 residues. Trimming removed 3 bases from V and 4 bases from J, with 15 bases in between. The DNA of the CDR3 is TGCGCCAGCAGCTACTTTCAGGGGCCGGCAGATACGCAGTATTTT. Translated, it gives CASSYFQGPADTQYF. The complete variable domain, with remaining parts taken from reference TRBV5-1 and TRBJ2-3, reads KAGVTQTPRYLIKTRGQQVTLSCSPISGHRSVSWYQQTPGQGLQFLFEYFSETQRNKGNFPGRFSGRQFSNSRSEMNVSTLELGDSALYLCASSYFQGPADTQYFGPGTRLTVL.